This T cell receptor (beta chain) is from a study of blood T cell repertoires in COVID-19 (TCRdb year 2020). About the study as a whole: Collaborator samples came from the United States, Italy and Spain and covered acute and convalescent phases of COVID-19. The prospective study material was composed of cDNA or gDNA derived from T cells, B-cell-depleted T cells, or PBMCs. Subjects who had been exposed to COVID-19, were actively infected with it, or had recovered from it provided the deeply sampled blood TCRbeta repertoires that made up the dataset. The repertoires were made available in a free public database intended to serve as a resource for research on the immune response to SARS-CoV-2. Samples were obtained from the ongoing ImmuneRACE study (first 160 participants) and from about 1,300 subjects provided by 6 global collaborators. A de-identified subject ID, COVID-19 status, age in years and sex were almost always included in the sample metadata. Where available, HLA class I and class II types were taken from metadata supplied by the sample provider and were not determined by assay-based typing.

Whole blood was collected in K2EDTA tubes by collaborating institutions according to the institutions' own protocols. Collaborator samples were shipped for TCRbeta analysis as frozen whole blood, isolated PBMCs, or DNA extracted from either sample type. This clone was seen only a few times. The antigen this receptor binds is unknown. No qualities accompany the bases; no much larger clone lies one base away. From cysteine to phenylalanine, the CDR3 is 13 amino acids long. The retained sequence is limited to the CDR3, 39 bases, with the frame set at the first base. V and J are truncated by 7 bases and 2 bases respectively, leaving an intervening sequence of 12 bases. CDR1 and CDR2 are drawn from the germline V gene: MDHEN, SYDVKM. TCRbeta CDR3 regions were amplified from genomic DNA using the immunoSEQ Assay, a bias-controlled multiplex PCR. Processing in the source paper ran as follows. Within the assay, amplification of reference gene primers was used to estimate how many nucleated cells each sample contained. To quantify the absolute abundance of each unique TCRbeta CDR3 rearrangement, sequence reads were collapsed and filtered. For each sample, productive Simpson clonality was calculated as the square root of Simpson's diversity index over productive rearrangements. Sourced from immuneACCESS, this table was stored by TCRdb with only in-frame sequences that have V and J called. A share of the clones is absent; for the studies checked, an unresolved V gene accounts for under half, and the remainder has no known explanation. For V, J and clone size, that table is used; D and trimming come from the DNA. The sample profile shows 95,000 to 150,000 clones; around 81% of them were found once. The ten largest clones add up to 3.8% of the sample.

Summary of the overall study and its limitations: Clinical and demographic metadata were provided uncurated, with the amount varying by source and participant.

This sequence was found in a woman aged 45 to 65 with acute or convalescent COVID-19. The sample consisted of peripheral blood. The chain links TRBV28 with TRBJ2-7, with no confidently assigned D gene. The CDR3: CASTDGFTYEQYF. The nucleotide sequence reads TGTGCCAGCACTGACGGGTTTACCTACGAGCAGTACTTC.